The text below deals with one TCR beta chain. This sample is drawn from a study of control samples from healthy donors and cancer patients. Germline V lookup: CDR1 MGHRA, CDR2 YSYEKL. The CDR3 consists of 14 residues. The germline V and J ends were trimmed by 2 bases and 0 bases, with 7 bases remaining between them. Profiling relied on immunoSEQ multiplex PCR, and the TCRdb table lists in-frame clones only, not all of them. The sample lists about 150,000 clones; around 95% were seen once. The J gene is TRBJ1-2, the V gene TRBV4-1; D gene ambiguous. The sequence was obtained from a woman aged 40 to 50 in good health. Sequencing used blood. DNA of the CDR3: TGCGCCAGCAGCCAATTTTTAGCTAACTATGGCTACACCTTC. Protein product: CASSQFLANYGYTF.